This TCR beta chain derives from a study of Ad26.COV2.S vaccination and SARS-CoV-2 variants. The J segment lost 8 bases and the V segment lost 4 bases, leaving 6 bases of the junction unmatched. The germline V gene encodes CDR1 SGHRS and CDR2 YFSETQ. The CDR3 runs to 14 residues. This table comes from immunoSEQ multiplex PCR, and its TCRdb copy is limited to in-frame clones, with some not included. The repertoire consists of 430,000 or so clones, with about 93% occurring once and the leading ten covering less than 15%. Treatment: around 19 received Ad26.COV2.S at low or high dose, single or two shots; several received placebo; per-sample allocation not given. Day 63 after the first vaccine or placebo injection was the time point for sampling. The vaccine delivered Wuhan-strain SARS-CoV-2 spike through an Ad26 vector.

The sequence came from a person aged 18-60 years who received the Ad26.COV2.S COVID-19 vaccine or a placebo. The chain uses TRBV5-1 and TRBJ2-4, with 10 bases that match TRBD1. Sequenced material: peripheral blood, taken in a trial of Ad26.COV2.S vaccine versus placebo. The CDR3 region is CASSGGQGTDIQYF. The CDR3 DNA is TGCGCCAGCAGCGGGGGACAGGGGACGGACATTCAGTACTTC. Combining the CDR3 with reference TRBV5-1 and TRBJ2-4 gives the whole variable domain KAGVTQTPRYLIKTRGQQVTLSCSPISGHRSVSWYQQTPGQGLQFLFEYFSETQRNKGNFPGRFSGRQFSNSRSEMNVSTLELGDSALYLCASSGGQGTDIQYFGAGTRLSVL.